This entry lists 21 T cell receptor beta chains sequenced from one sample in a study of blood T cell repertoires in COVID-19. Assay used: immunoSEQ multiplex PCR; TCRdb lists only in-frame clones, some missing. The sample yields around 340,000 clones, roughly 90% seen once. The source material was peripheral blood. These receptors originate from a woman aged 55-75 years with COVID-19, enrolled during active disease.

The rearrangement uses TRBV7-5 and TRBJ1-5; TRBD1, the table's D call, lacks a check against the DNA. TRBV7-5 is labeled a pseudogene. The CDR3 consists of 16 residues. DNA of the CDR3: TGTGCCAGAAGCTTAGAACCAGGGTACAGCAATCAGCCCCAGCATTTT. It yields the protein CARSLEPGYSNQPQHF.

The rearrangement joins TRBV4-1 to TRBJ1-2, with a possible D match to TRBD1 (6 bases). This CDR3 comprises 15 residues. Germline V gene data show CDR1 as MGHRA and CDR2 as YSYEKL. The germline V and J ends were trimmed by 0 bases and 4 bases, with 12 bases remaining between them. The CDR3 sequence is CASSQDGQFLYGYTF. In DNA form, the CDR3 reads TGCGCCAGCAGCCAAGATGGACAGTTCCTCTATGGCTACACCTTC.

DNA for the CDR3: TGTGCCAGCAGTTACTCGAAAAGGGTACGGCGGGTCCTCTATGGCTACACCTTC. This sequence encodes CASSYSKRVRRVLYGYTF. The chain combines TRBV6-2 or TRBV6-3 with TRBJ1-2, with unresolved D. CDR1 is MNHEY and CDR2 is SVGEGT in the germline V gene. The CDR3 loop spans 18 amino acids. Between the trimmed V and J ends, which lost 0 bases and 4 bases, there was a span of 21 bases.

The chain couples TRBV28 to TRBJ1-6; TRBD1 is a possible D gene (5 bases). V was trimmed by 6 bases and J by 1 base, leaving 7 bases between them. The germline V gene has CDR1 MDHEN and CDR2 SYDVKM. The CDR3 is 14 amino acids. CDR3: CASRRGSYNSPLHF. Written as DNA, the CDR3 is TGTGCCAGCAGAAGGGGATCCTATAATTCACCCCTCCACTTT.

V gene TRBV4-2 combines with J gene TRBJ1-2, with 9 bases aligning to TRBD1. V was clipped by 0 bases and J by 7 bases; unmatched bases: 6. CDR1 is LGHNA and CDR2 is YNFKEQ in the germline V gene. The CDR3 totals 15 residues. CDR3 amino acids: CASSQELGQGLGYTF. In DNA form, the CDR3 reads TGTGCCAGCAGCCAAGAGTTAGGACAGGGGCTTGGCTACACCTTC.

This clone was found a few times. J is TRBJ1-3 and V is TRBV9; perhaps TRBD1 as D (6 bases). V lost 4 bases and J 0 bases, leaving 14 bases between the germline ends. CDR1 is SGDLS and CDR2 is YYNGEE in the germline V gene. The CDR3 length is 16 residues. This CDR3 is CASSPRGASSGNTIYF. DNA for the CDR3: TGTGCCAGCAGCCCCCGGGGGGCCAGCTCTGGAAACACCATATATTTT. Complete variable domain (other parts from reference TRBV9 and TRBJ1-3): DSGVTQTPKHLITATGQRVTLRCSPRSGDLSVYWYQQSLDQGLQFLIQYYNGEERAKGNILERFSAQQFPDLHSELNLSSLELGDSALYFCASSPRGASSGNTIYFGEGSWLTVV.

This chain connects TRBV6-6 to TRBJ2-7; D is perhaps TRBD1 (5 bases). V shed 6 bases and J shed 6 bases, with 24 bases lying between them. From germline, CDR1 is MNHNY and CDR2 SVGAGI (reference sequence). The CDR3 is 16 amino acids. The CDR3 nucleotides read TGTGCCAGCAGACCCACCGCTGGGCAGGGCTGGGGCGAGCAGTACTTC. Its translation: CASRPTAGQGWGEQYF.

The gene calls are TRBV5-1 and TRBJ2-2, with TRBD1 as a possible D gene (6 bases). CDR3 size: 15 residues. CDR1 and CDR2 from the germline V gene are SGHRS and YFSETQ. Trimming stripped 0 bases from V and 1 base from J, with 7 bases between. For the CDR3, the DNA is TGCGCCAGCAGCTTGGGACAGGTGAACACCGGGGAGCTGTTTTTT. It encodes CASSLGQVNTGELFF.

The chain recombines TRBV27 with TRBJ1-2, with 7 bases fitting TRBD1. The V gene's germline CDR1 is MNHEY and CDR2 SMNVEV (reference sequence). The CDR3 is 16 residues long. V dropped 5 bases and J dropped 1; count of bases not matched to a gene: 10. CDR3 sequence reads: CASSHAGGRSNYGYTF. The CDR3 DNA reads as TGTGCCAGCAGTCACGCAGGGGGGCGGAGTAACTATGGCTACACCTTC.

This chain links TRBV7-3 with TRBJ2-2, with D hard to call. This CDR3 spans 12 amino acids. Germline values: CDR1 SGHTA, CDR2 FQGTGA. Trimming took off 2 bases at V and 5 bases at J, with 3 bases between the two ends. CDR3 in amino acids: CASSLLTGELFF. Written as DNA, the CDR3 is TGTGCCAGCAGCTTACTAACCGGGGAGCTGTTTTTT.

The chain recombines TRBV19 with TRBJ2-5, with TRBD2 identical over 14 bases. Germline V gives CDR1 LNHDA, CDR2 SQIVND (reference sequence). V shed 5 bases, J shed 7 bases, and the junction held 6 bases outside the gene matches. The CDR3 loop spans 15 amino acids. The CDR3 coding sequence is TGTGCCAGTAGTGACGGACTAGCGGGGGGTTGGACCCAGTACTTC. Translation gives CASSDGLAGGWTQYF.

The V call is TRBV7-9, the J call TRBJ2-3; TRBD2 matches at 7 bases. J lost 4 bases, V lost 1 base, and 2 bases had no gene match. Germline V CDR1 and CDR2: SEHNR, FQNEAQ (reference sequence). The CDR3 is 14 amino acids. The CDR3 sequence: CASSLGGGADTQYF. In nucleotides, the CDR3 is TGTGCCAGCAGCTTAGGGGGAGGGGCAGATACGCAGTATTTT. Supplemented by reference TRBV7-9 and TRBJ2-3, the full variable domain reads DTGVSQNPRHKITKRGQNVTFRCDPISEHNRLYWYRQTLGQGPEFLTYFQNEAQLEKSRLLSDRFSAERPKGSFSTLEIQRTEQGDSAMYLCASSLGGGADTQYFGPGTRLTVL.

The chain couples TRBV20-1 to TRBJ1-5; perhaps TRBD1 as D (5 bases). Per the germline V gene, CDR1 is DFQATT and CDR2 is SNEGSKA (reference sequence). The CDR3 spans 14 residues. The germline V and J ends were trimmed by 3 bases and 1 base, with 10 bases remaining between them. CDR3 loop: CSASSTVSNQPQHF. CDR3 bases: TGCAGTGCTAGTTCGACAGTGAGCAATCAGCCCCAGCATTTT.

This clone has a single count. The chain carries TRBV7-3 and TRBJ2-1; D might be TRBD2 (5 bases). The CDR3 runs 15 residues. The germline V gene has CDR1 SGHTA and CDR2 FQGTGA. Trimming stripped 0 bases from V and 0 bases from J, with 6 bases between. The CDR3 nucleotides read TGTGCCAGCAGCTTAACGGGGAGCTCCTACAATGAGCAGTTCTTC. As protein: CASSLTGSSYNEQFF.

In DNA form, the CDR3 reads TGTGCCAGCAGTTACGAGGGGACAGGGCTGAACACTGAAGCTTTCTTT. This gives the protein CASSYEGTGLNTEAFF. The rearrangement uses TRBV6-5 and TRBJ1-1; TRBD1 matches 9 bases. The CDR3 covers 16 residues. In germline, CDR1 is MNHEY, CDR2 SVGAGI. V was clipped by 2 bases and J by 0 bases; unmatched bases: 4.

This clone has only a few counts. This chain connects TRBV19 to TRBJ2-1; D possibly corresponds to TRBD2 (5 bases). From germline, CDR1 is LNHDA and CDR2 SQIVND (reference sequence). This CDR3 is built from 11 residues. Trimming removed 5 bases at V and 7 bases at J, with 6 bases between. The CDR3 loop reads CASSGGNEQFF. The CDR3 DNA reads TGTGCCAGTAGTGGAGGAAATGAGCAGTTCTTC.

The chain's CDR3 is CASSQVAGGAGVLGYEQYF. Written as DNA, the CDR3 is TGTGCCAGCAGCCAAGTTGCCGGGGGGGCAGGGGTATTGGGTTACGAGCAGTACTTC. The V and J genes are TRBV3-1 (or the pseudogene TRBV3-2) and TRBJ2-7, with TRBD2 matching 8 bases. V shed 1 base, J shed 4 bases, and the junction held 18 bases outside the gene matches. The germline V gene has CDR1 LGHDT and CDR2 YNNKEL (reference sequence). The CDR3 loop spans 19 amino acids.

The chain recombines TRBV27 with TRBJ1-4; perhaps TRBD1 as D (5 bases). The CDR3 covers 15 residues. CDR1 and CDR2 (germline): MNHEY, SMNVEV (reference sequence). V shed 0 bases and J shed 8 bases, with 13 bases lying between them. The DNA of the CDR3 is TGTGCCAGCAGTTTATCTGCAGGGATCGGGGAAAAACTGTTTTTT. Translation gives CASSLSAGIGEKLFF.

This clone appeared a few times. The chain combines TRBV9 with TRBJ2-3, with 11 bases matching TRBD2. The V gene's germline CDR1 is SGDLS and CDR2 YYNGEE. This CDR3 has 17 amino acids. Trimming took 3 bases from V and 0 from J; bases not matched to a gene: 6. This CDR3 is CASSGGLAVPSTDTQYF. The CDR3 region has the DNA TGTGCCAGCAGCGGGGGACTAGCGGTCCCTAGCACAGATACGCAGTATTTT. The whole variable domain, filled in from reference TRBV9 and TRBJ2-3, reads DSGVTQTPKHLITATGQRVTLRCSPRSGDLSVYWYQQSLDQGLQFLIQYYNGEERAKGNILERFSAQQFPDLHSELNLSSLELGDSALYFCASSGGLAVPSTDTQYFGPGTRLTVL.

This clone was found once. J is TRBJ2-3 and V is TRBV5-4; 10 nucleotides match TRBD2. V lost 4 bases to trimming and J lost 6 bases; unmatched junction nucleotides: 8. CDR3 length equals 15 residues. Germline CDR1 reads SGHNT; CDR2 reads YYREEE (reference sequence). CDR3 DNA: TGTGCCAGCAGCAGAAGCGGGGGGGCCGGCGATACGCAGTATTTT. Amino acid sequence: CASSRSGGAGDTQYF.

The genes are TRBV20-1 and TRBJ1-2; the D is unclear. The germline gives CDR1 DFQATT, CDR2 SNEGSKA (reference sequence). The CDR3 length is 11 residues. V lost 6 bases to trimming and J lost 8 bases, with 13 bases between them. The CDR3 is CSAVLRAGYTF. The CDR3 region has the DNA TGCAGTGCCGTTTTGAGGGCGGGCTACACCTTC.